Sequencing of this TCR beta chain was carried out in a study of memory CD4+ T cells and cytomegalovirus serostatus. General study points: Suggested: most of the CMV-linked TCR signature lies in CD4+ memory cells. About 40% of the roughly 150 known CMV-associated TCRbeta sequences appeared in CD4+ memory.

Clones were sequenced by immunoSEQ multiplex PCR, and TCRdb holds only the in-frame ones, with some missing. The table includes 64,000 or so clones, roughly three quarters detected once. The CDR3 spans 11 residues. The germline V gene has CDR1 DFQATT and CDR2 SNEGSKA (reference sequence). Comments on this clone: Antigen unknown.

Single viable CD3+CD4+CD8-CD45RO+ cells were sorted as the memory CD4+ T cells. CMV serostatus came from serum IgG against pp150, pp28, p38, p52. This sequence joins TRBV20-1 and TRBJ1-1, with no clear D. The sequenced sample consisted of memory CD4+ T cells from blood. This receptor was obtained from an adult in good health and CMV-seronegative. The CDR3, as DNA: TGCATGACATCCATGAACACTGAAGCTTTCTTT. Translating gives CMTSMNTEAFF.